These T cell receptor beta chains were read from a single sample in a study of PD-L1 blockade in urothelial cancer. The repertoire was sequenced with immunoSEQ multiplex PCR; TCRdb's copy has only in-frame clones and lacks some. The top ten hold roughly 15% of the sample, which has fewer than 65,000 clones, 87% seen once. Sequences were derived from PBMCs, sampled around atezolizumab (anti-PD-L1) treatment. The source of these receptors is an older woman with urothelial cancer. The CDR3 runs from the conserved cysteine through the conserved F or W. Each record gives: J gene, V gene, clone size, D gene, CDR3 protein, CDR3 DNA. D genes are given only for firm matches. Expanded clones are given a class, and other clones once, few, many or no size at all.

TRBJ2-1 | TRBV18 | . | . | CASSPGTEQFF | TGTGCCAGCTCACCAGGGACAGAGCAGTTCTTC
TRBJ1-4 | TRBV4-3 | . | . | CASSSQPATNEKLFF | TGCGCCAGCAGCTCACAGCCCGCAACTAATGAAAAACTGTTTTTT
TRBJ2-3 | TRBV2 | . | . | CASSYTDTQYF | TGTGCCAGCAGCTACACAGATACGCAGTATTTT
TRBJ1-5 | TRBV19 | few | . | CASSPQGFYQPQHF | TGTGCCAGTAGCCCTCAGGGATTCTATCAGCCCCAGCATTTT
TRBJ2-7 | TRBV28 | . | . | CASSGQGPYPYEQYF | TGTGCCAGCAGTGGGCAGGGGCCATATCCCTACGAGCAGTACTTC
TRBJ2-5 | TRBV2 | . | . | CASSETGVSQETQYF | TGTGCCAGCAGTGAAACAGGAGTTTCCCAAGAGACCCAGTACTTC
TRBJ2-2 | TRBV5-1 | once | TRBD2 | CASSSRRGGATTGELFF | TGCGCCAGCAGCTCCCGCCGGGGGGGCGCAACCACCGGGGAGCTGTTTTTT
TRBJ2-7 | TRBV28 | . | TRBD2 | CASSLPGTSEHEQYF | TGTGCCAGCAGCCTTCCCGGGACTAGCGAGCACGAGCAGTACTTC
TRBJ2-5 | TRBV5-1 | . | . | CASRWNPGRRETQYF | TGCGCCAGCAGGTGGAATCCAGGGCGAAGGGAGACCCAGTACTTC
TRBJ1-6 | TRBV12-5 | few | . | CASASTGSSYNSPLHF | TGTGCTAGTGCCTCAACAGGGAGCTCCTATAATTCACCCCTCCACTTT
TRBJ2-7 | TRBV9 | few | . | CASSVSPDTYEQYF | TGTGCCAGCAGCGTAAGCCCGGACACATACGAGCAGTACTTC
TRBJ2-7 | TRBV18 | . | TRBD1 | CASSRGQGGHEQYF | TGTGCCAGCTCCCGCGGACAGGGGGGCCACGAGCAGTACTTC
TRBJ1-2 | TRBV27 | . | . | CASSLGGGNGYTF | TGTGCCAGCAGTTTAGGGGGGGGGAATGGCTACACCTTC
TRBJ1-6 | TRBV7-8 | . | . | CASSLDRVGGSSYNSPLHF | TGTGCCAGCAGCTTAGACAGGGTAGGGGGAAGCTCCTATAATTCACCCCTCCACTTT
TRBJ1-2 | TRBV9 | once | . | CASSPATTAEGYTF | TGTGCCAGCAGCCCAGCGACGACCGCAGAGGGCTACACCTTC
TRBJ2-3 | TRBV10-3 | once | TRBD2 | CAISESRTSGSTDTQYF | TGTGCCATCAGTGAGTCCAGGACTAGCGGGAGCACAGATACGCAGTATTTT
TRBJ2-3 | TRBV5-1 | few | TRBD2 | CASSGSGMFPDTQYF | TGCGCCAGCAGCGGTAGCGGGATGTTTCCAGATACGCAGTATTTT
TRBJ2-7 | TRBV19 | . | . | CASGGPYYEQYF | TGTGCCAGCGGGGGACCCTACTACGAGCAGTACTTC
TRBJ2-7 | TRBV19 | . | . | CASSTTPGHRAPYEQYF | TGTGCCAGTAGTACCACCCCCGGACACCGTGCGCCCTACGAGCAGTACTTC
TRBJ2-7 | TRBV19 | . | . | CASSRTGVAYEQYF | TGTGCCAGTAGTCGAACGGGAGTCGCCTACGAGCAGTACTTC
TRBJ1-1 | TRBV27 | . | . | CASSSIPRYTEAFF | TGTGCCAGCAGTTCCATACCTCGGTACACTGAAGCTTTCTTT
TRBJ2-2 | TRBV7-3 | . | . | CASSLTGVGTGELFF | TGTGCCAGCAGCTTAACAGGGGTGGGCACCGGGGAGCTGTTTTTT
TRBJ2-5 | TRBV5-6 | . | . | CASSPGLGGGLGETQYF | TGTGCCAGCAGCCCTGGACTAGGAGGGGGTCTTGGAGAGACCCAGTACTTC
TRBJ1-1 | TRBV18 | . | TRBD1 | CASSPTGGTEAFF | TGTGCCAGCTCCCCGACAGGGGGCACTGAAGCTTTCTTT
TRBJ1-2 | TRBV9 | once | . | CASSSTPGQIDILAF | TGTGCCAGCAGCTCCACACCAGGACAGATAGACATCCTCGCCTTC
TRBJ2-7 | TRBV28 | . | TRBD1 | CASRGTGAYEQYF | TGTGCCAGCAGGGGGACAGGGGCCTACGAGCAGTACTTC
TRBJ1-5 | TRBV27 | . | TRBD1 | CASSPLRTGRWTAWQPQHF | TGTGCCAGCAGTCCCCTACGGACAGGGAGGTGGACAGCATGGCAGCCCCAGCATTTT
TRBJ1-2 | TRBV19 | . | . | CASSIGGTNYGYTF | TGTGCCAGTAGTATCGGGGGGACTAACTATGGCTACACCTTC
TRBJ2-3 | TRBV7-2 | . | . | CASSLRLTPQYF | TGTGCCAGCAGCTTACGCCTAACCCCTCAGTATTTT
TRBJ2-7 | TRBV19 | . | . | CASRRDPEGEQYF | TGTGCCAGTAGGCGGGACCCGGAGGGCGAGCAGTACTTC
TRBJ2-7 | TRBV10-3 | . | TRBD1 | CAIRGWDRGYEQYF | TGTGCCATCAGGGGATGGGACAGGGGCTACGAGCAGTACTTC
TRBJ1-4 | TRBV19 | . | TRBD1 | CASSQTGGEKLFF | TGTGCCAGTAGTCAAACAGGGGGTGAAAAACTGTTTTTT
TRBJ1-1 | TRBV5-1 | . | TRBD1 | CASSALSQGVGDEAFF | TGCGCCAGCAGCGCCCTAAGCCAGGGGGTGGGGGATGAAGCTTTCTTT
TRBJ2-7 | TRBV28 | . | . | CARTTGPRNPYEQYF | TGTGCCAGAACTACAGGGCCTCGGAACCCTTACGAGCAGTACTTC
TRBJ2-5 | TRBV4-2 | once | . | CASSLTGSKETQYF | TGTGCCAGCAGCCTAACAGGGAGCAAAGAGACCCAGTACTTC
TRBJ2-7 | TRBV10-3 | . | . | CAISVRGSDEQYF | TGTGCCATCAGTGTACGGGGGAGCGACGAGCAGTACTTC
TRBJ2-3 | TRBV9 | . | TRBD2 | CASSWTSGGSLDTQYF | TGTGCCAGCAGCTGGACTAGCGGGGGGTCCTTAGATACGCAGTATTTT
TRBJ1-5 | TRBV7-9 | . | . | CASSLNRVQPQHF | TGTGCCAGCAGCTTAAACAGGGTTCAGCCCCAGCATTTT
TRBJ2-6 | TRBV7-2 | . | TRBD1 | CALDKGAISGANVLTF | TGTGCCCTTGATAAGGGGGCAATCTCTGGGGCCAACGTCCTGACTTTC
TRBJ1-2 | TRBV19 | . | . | CASRRTVDPMGGYTF | TGTGCCAGTAGAAGGACAGTAGATCCTATGGGTGGCTACACCTTC
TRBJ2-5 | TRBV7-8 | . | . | CASSFERLPVQETQYF | TGTGCCAGCAGTTTCGAAAGACTGCCGGTCCAAGAGACCCAGTACTTC
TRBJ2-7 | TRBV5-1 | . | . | CASSLGQYEQYF | TGCGCCAGCAGCTTGGGACAGTACGAGCAGTACTTC